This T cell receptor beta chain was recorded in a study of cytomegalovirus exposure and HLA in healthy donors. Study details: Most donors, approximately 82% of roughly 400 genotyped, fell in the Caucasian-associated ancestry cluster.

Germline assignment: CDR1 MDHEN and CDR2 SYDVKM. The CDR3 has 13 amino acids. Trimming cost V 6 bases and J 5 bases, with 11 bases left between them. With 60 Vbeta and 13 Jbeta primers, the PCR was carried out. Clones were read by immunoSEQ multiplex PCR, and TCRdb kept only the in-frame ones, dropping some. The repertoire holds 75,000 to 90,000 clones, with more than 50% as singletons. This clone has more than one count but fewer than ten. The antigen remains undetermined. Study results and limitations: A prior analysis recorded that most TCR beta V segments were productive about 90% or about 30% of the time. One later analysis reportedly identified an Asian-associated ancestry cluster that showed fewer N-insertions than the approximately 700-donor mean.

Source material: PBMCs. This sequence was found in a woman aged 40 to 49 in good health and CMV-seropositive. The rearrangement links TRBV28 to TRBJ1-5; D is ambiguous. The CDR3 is CASRLMQDQPQHF. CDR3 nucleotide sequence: TGTGCCAGCAGATTGATGCAGGATCAGCCCCAGCATTTT.